Below are 30 T cell receptor beta chains sequenced from a single sample in a study of T cells after yellow fever vaccination (dated by TCRdb to between 2018 and 2021). Receptor libraries were prepared by 5' RACE. The instrument given in TCRdb is Illumina HiSeq 2500. TCRdb handled the public reads itself, with Q25 trimming in fastp and clone calling in MiXCR, and kept productive beta chains. Every distinct CDR3 protein forms one entry, paired with its most common genes and DNA. In all, the sample holds about 360,000 distinct CDR3 sequences, and around 6.4% of those were seen once. The ten largest clones capture around 16% of the sample. The treatment or condition label, as the study defines it: live attenuated yellow fever vaccine strain. The specimen was PBMCs, collected 5 days after the yellow fever booster vaccination. Receptor source: a man aged 25 to 40 who received the YFV17D yellow fever vaccine.

This clonotype has a handful of counts. This chain joins TRBV27 and TRBJ1-1; weak D call: TRBD1 (5 bases). CDR3 length: 14 residues. Trimming took 6 bases from V and 8 from J, leaving 19 bases between them. The V gene's germline CDR1 is MNHEY and CDR2 SMNVEV (reference sequence). The CDR3: CASSLGQTSAEAFF. In nucleotides, the CDR3 is TGTGCCAGCAGCCTGGGGCAGACCTCGGCCGAAGCTTTCTTT.

A note on this clonotype: Because the CDR3 is missing its conserved closing phenylalanine or tryptophan, this is likely a read error. The chain uses TRBV18 and TRBJ1-5; tentative D call: TRBD1 (6 bases). Germline V gives CDR1 KGHSH, CDR2 LQKENI. Trimming shortened V by 2 bases and J by 5 bases, and 10 bases separated the two germline ends. The CDR3 totals 14 residues. The CDR3 nucleotides are TGTGCCAGCTCACCAAAGGGGGGAGATCAGCCCCAGCATTTA. It codes for CASSPKGGDQPQHL.

A few counts support this clonotype. The chain carries TRBV29-1 and TRBJ2-3, with 10 nucleotides matching TRBD2. With V trimmed by 7 bases and J by 3 bases, 10 bases remained unmatched. CDR1 and CDR2 from the germline V gene are SQVTM and ANQGSEA. The CDR3 has 15 residues. CDR3: CSAGASGSWTDTQYF. In DNA, the CDR3 is TGCAGCGCGGGCGCTAGCGGGAGTTGGACAGATACGCAGTATTTT.

There are a few counts of this clonotype. V usage is TRBV6-1 and J usage is TRBJ2-5, with 7 bases identical to TRBD1. The ends lost 6 bases at V and 5 bases at J; junction bases unmatched: 9. CDR1 and CDR2 from the germline V gene are MNHNS and SASEGT. CDR3 length equals 14 residues. The CDR3 reads CASRVDRLSETQYF. In DNA, the CDR3 is TGTGCCAGCAGAGTGGACAGGTTATCGGAGACCCAGTACTTC.

A few counts support this clonotype. The chain is built from TRBV20-1 and TRBJ2-7; 9 bases are shared with TRBD2. Germline values: CDR1 DFQATT, CDR2 SNEGSKA (reference sequence). CDR3 length: 15 residues. V lost 3 bases and J lost 5; bases outside the gene matches: 11. The chain's CDR3 is CSASATLGTSNEQYF. The CDR3 nucleotides are TGCAGTGCTAGCGCCACCCTTGGGACTAGCAACGAGCAGTACTTC.

This clonotype was seen a handful of times. This chain links TRBV9 with TRBJ2-1; D not resolved. The CDR3 extends over 10 amino acids. Germline CDR1 is SGDLS and CDR2 is YYNGEE. V lost 3 bases and J lost 9, with 4 bases in between. The CDR3 sequence: CASSGGEQFF. In nucleotides, the CDR3 is TGTGCCAGCAGCGGAGGTGAGCAGTTCTTC.

The table lists this clonotype with a few counts. The V and J genes are TRBV7-2 and TRBJ2-5; D gene ambiguous. V was shortened by 0 bases and J by 5 bases, with 10 bases between the two germline ends. The CDR3 is made up of 14 amino acids. Looked up from germline, CDR1 is SGHTA and CDR2 is FQGNSA. The DNA of the CDR3 is TGTGCCAGCAGCTTAGCGCTAGGGTTGGAGACCCAGTACTTC. This gives the protein CASSLALGLETQYF. The full variable domain, in which reference TRBV7-2 and TRBJ2-5 provide the parts outside the CDR3, is GAGVSQSPSNKVTEKGKDVELRCDPISGHTALYWYRQSLGQGLEFLIYFQGNSAPDKSGLPSDRFSAERTGGSVSTLTIQRTQQEDSAVYLCASSLALGLETQYFGPGTRLLVL.

In its sample, this clonotype was seen many times. The chain joins TRBV5-1 to TRBJ2-1; 8 positions agree with TRBD2. After removal of 0 bases from V and 3 bases from J, the junction contained 8 bases not matched to a gene. Germline assignment: CDR1 SGHRS and CDR2 YFSETQ. The CDR3 runs 17 residues. CDR3 loop: CASSLDGAGVFYNEQFF. In nucleotides, the CDR3 is TGCGCCAGCAGCTTGGATGGAGCGGGAGTCTTCTACAATGAGCAGTTCTTC.

This clonotype appeared a few times. The V and J genes are TRBV5-1 and TRBJ2-5; 7 bases line up with TRBD1. Germline loops: CDR1 SGHRS, CDR2 YFSETQ. The CDR3 spans 15 residues. V lost 0 bases to trimming and J lost 1 base; unmatched junction nucleotides: 3. As DNA, the CDR3 is TGCGCCAGCAGCTTGGCCAGGGGGTTCCAAGAGACCCAGTACTTC. Translated, it gives CASSLARGFQETQYF.

Turning to this clonotype: A much larger clone sits a single nucleotide away, making a read error possible. This sequence joins TRBV6-1 and TRBJ2-3; a weak D match, TRBD1 (5 bases). The CDR3 has 15 residues. In germline, CDR1 is MNHNS, CDR2 SASEGT. The CDR3 sequence is CACSERGLGPDTQYF. CDR3 bases: TGTGCCTGCAGTGAAAGGGGCTTGGGGCCAGATACGCAGTATTTT.

This clonotype was detected only a few times. This chain links TRBV20-1 with TRBJ2-3; possible D gene TRBD2, 7 bases. Germline CDR1 is DFQATT and CDR2 is SNEGSKA (reference sequence). With 5 bases removed from V and 1 base from J, the gap between germline ends came to 19 bases. CDR3 length: 16 amino acids. This chain's CDR3 is CSASRPGGRGTDTQYF. As DNA, the CDR3 is TGCAGTGCTTCCCGCCCGGGGGGCCGAGGCACAGATACGCAGTATTTT.

This clonotype was found many times. The chain combines TRBV9 with TRBJ1-1; D call uncertain. The CDR3 is made up of 14 amino acids. CDR1 and CDR2 (germline): SGDLS, YYNGEE. Trimming left V 3 bases short and J 8 bases short, with 17 bases between. In DNA, the CDR3 is TGTGCCAGCAGCGGGGGTATTCGATCGGACGAAGCTTTCTTT. Amino acids: CASSGGIRSDEAFF.

This clonotype was seen repeatedly, ten times or more. The chain is built from TRBV5-1 and TRBJ2-3; perhaps TRBD2 as D (5 bases). CDR1 is SGHRS and CDR2 is YFSETQ in the germline V gene. Trimming left V 0 bases short and J 4 bases short, with 6 bases between. The CDR3 spans 13 residues. CDR3 sequence (DNA): TGCGCCAGCAGCTTGGGGGAGCCAGATACGCAGTATTTT. Protein sequence: CASSLGEPDTQYF.

This clonotype was seen a handful of times. The V gene is TRBV6-1, the J gene TRBJ2-2; 8 bases map to TRBD1. The J segment lost 1 base and the V segment lost 10 bases, leaving 8 bases of the junction unmatched. This CDR3 has 15 residues. Germline loops: CDR1 MNHNS, CDR2 SASEGT. The CDR3: CATRTGTGNTGELFF. CDR3 nucleotides: TGTGCCACCAGGACCGGGACAGGGAACACCGGGGAGCTGTTTTTT.

This clonotype was counted many times. V gene TRBV18 combines with J gene TRBJ2-5, with TRBD1 identical over 7 bases. The CDR3 runs 14 residues. V shed 3 bases and J 3 bases; nucleotides not matched to a gene: 4. Germline CDR1 and CDR2: KGHSH and LQKENI. CDR3 sequence reads: CASSPGQLEETQYF. Here the CDR3 DNA reads TGTGCCAGCTCACCGGGACAGCTCGAAGAGACCCAGTACTTC. The complete variable domain, with remaining parts taken from reference TRBV18 and TRBJ2-5, reads NAGVMQNPRHLVRRRGQEARLRCSPMKGHSHVYWYRQLPEEGLKFMVYLQKENIIDESGMPKERFSAEFPKEGPSILRIQQVVRGDSAAYFCASSPGQLEETQYFGPGTRLLVL.

The V and J genes are TRBV28 and TRBJ2-1; weak D call: TRBD2 (5 bases). V was pared by 3 bases and J by 9 bases, with 12 bases between. This CDR3 has 13 amino acids. Germline V gives CDR1 MDHEN, CDR2 SYDVKM. In nucleotides, the CDR3 is TGTGCCAGCAGTTTGCGGGCCCCCTCTGAGCAGTTCTTC. Its translation: CASSLRAPSEQFF.

The J gene is TRBJ1-6, the V gene TRBV12-3 or TRBV12-4; D is perhaps TRBD1 (5 bases). The CDR3 is made up of 15 amino acids. Trimming pared 6 bases from V and 7 bases from J, leaving 16 bases between. The CDR3 sequence: CASSATGTVNSPLHF. In DNA, the CDR3 is TGTGCCAGCAGCGCAACCGGGACGGTAAATTCACCCCTCCACTTT.

This clonotype was seen a handful of times. V usage is TRBV29-1 and J usage is TRBJ2-3; TRBD2 matches at 8 bases. Germline V gene sequence: CDR1 SQVTM, CDR2 ANQGSEA. The CDR3 loop spans 16 amino acids. J lost 4 bases, V lost 6 bases, and 15 bases had no gene match. CDR3 protein: CSVKQASGLQPDTQYF. DNA for the CDR3: TGCAGCGTCAAGCAGGCTAGCGGGCTCCAACCAGATACGCAGTATTTT.

This clonotype was counted only a few times. The V gene is TRBV5-4, the J gene TRBJ1-2; D possibly corresponds to TRBD1 (6 bases). Germline V lookup: CDR1 SGHNT, CDR2 YYREEE (reference sequence). The CDR3 is 14 residues long. V was clipped by 7 bases and J by 2 bases, with 15 bases between them. CDR3: CASSGGGENYGYTF. CDR3 coding DNA: TGTGCCAGCTCGGGGGGGGGCGAGAACTATGGCTACACCTTC. The full variable domain, with the rest looked up from reference TRBV5-4 and TRBJ1-2, is ETGVTQSPTHLIKTRGQQVTLRCSSQSGHNTVSWYQQALGQGPQFIFQYYREEENGRGNFPPRFSGLQFPNYSSELNVNALELDDSALYLCASSGGGENYGYTFGSGTRLTVV.

This clonotype was seen more than once but under ten times. The chain uses TRBV6-2 or TRBV6-3 and TRBJ2-2; no firm D call. Trimming removed 7 bases from V and 0 bases from J, with 9 bases in between. The germline gives CDR1 MNHEY, CDR2 SVGEGT. The CDR3 extends over 14 amino acids. DNA for the CDR3: TGTGCCAGCAAATCGGTGACGAACACCGGGGAGCTGTTTTTT. It codes for CASKSVTNTGELFF.

This clonotype appeared a few times. The chain carries TRBV6-2 or TRBV6-3 and TRBJ2-7, with a possible D match to TRBD2 (6 bases). V lost 6 bases to trimming and J lost 2 bases, with 14 bases between them. Per the germline V gene, CDR1 is MNHEY and CDR2 is SVGEGT. The CDR3 is 14 amino acids. CDR3 residues: CASSAPGVTYEQYF. CDR3 nucleotides: TGTGCCAGCAGCGCACCGGGGGTAACCTACGAGCAGTACTTC.

The sample holds many counts of this clonotype. The J gene is TRBJ2-3, the V gene TRBV7-8; no firm D call. V lost 0 bases and J 0 bases, leaving 7 bases between the germline ends. There are 15 residues in the CDR3. CDR1 is SGHVS and CDR2 is FQNEAQ in the germline V gene. Here the CDR3 reads CASSLARFSTDTQYF. The CDR3 DNA reads TGTGCCAGCAGCTTAGCTCGTTTTAGCACAGATACGCAGTATTTT.

The table lists this clonotype with a few counts. The V call is TRBV5-1, the J call TRBJ2-1, with D possibly TRBD2 on 6 matching bases. CDR3 size: 14 residues. V lost 5 bases, J lost 5 bases, and 14 bases lay in between. The V gene's germline CDR1 is SGHRS and CDR2 YFSETQ. The CDR3 nucleotides are TGCGCCAGCAGGGTTAGCGGAGCGAACAATGAGCAGTTCTTC. Translation gives CASRVSGANNEQFF.

This clonotype was found many times. The chain has TRBV14 and TRBJ2-1, with TRBD2 matching over 9 bases. V shed 0 bases and J 4 bases; nucleotides not matched to a gene: 4. Germline CDR1 is SGHDN and CDR2 is FVKESK. The CDR3 is made up of 16 amino acids. The CDR3 protein is CASSQDSSGTYNEQFF. CDR3 DNA sequence: TGTGCCAGCAGCCAAGATTCTAGCGGGACTTACAATGAGCAGTTCTTC.

The chain carries TRBV24-1 and TRBJ2-1, with a weak D call TRBD1 (6 bases). This CDR3 has 16 amino acids. Germline assignment: CDR1 KGHDR and CDR2 SFDVKD. V lost 3 bases and J lost 0, with 11 bases in between. CDR3 coding DNA: TGTGCCACCAGTGATCCCAGCAGGGGCTCCTACAATGAGCAGTTCTTC. Amino acids: CATSDPSRGSYNEQFF.

Many counts were recorded for this clonotype. The chain is built from TRBV12-3 or TRBV12-4 and TRBJ2-5; D not resolved. V was clipped by 5 bases and J by 8 bases, with 12 bases between them. This CDR3 contains 12 residues. CDR3 amino acids: CASSTTKRTQYF. The CDR3 coding sequence is TGTGCCAGCAGTACCACCAAGAGAACCCAGTACTTC.

This clonotype was recorded a few times. J is TRBJ2-3 and V is TRBV6-2 or TRBV6-3, with D possibly being TRBD2 (6 bases). Deletions cut 7 bases from V and 2 bases from J, with 16 bases between. The germline CDR1 and CDR2 sequences are MNHEY and SVGEGT. The CDR3 loop spans 15 amino acids. The DNA of the CDR3 is TGTGCCAGCAACCCGGACGGACTAATCACAGATACGCAGTATTTT. The encoded protein is CASNPDGLITDTQYF.

This clonotype was recorded a few times. The J gene is TRBJ2-7, the V gene TRBV23-1; D unclear. TRBV23-1 is classed as an ORF, of uncertain function. The CDR3 has 8 amino acids. DNA of the CDR3: TGCGCGAGCTACGAGCAGTACTTC. Translation gives CASYEQYF.

V is TRBV5-4 and J is TRBJ2-5, with 10 bases lining up with TRBD1. The CDR3 contains 15 residues. After removal of 3 bases from V and 5 bases from J, the junction contained 7 bases not matched to a gene. Germline values: CDR1 SGHNT, CDR2 YYREEE (reference sequence). This CDR3 is CASSWGTGEWETQYF. CDR3 DNA: TGTGCCAGCAGCTGGGGGACAGGGGAGTGGGAGACCCAGTACTTC.

The genes are TRBV7-2 and TRBJ2-3; D gene ambiguous. This CDR3 has 14 residues. The V gene's germline CDR1 is SGHTA and CDR2 FQGNSA. V was clipped by 6 bases and J by 2 bases, with 12 bases between them. The DNA for the CDR3 is TGTGCCAGCAGTCGAAATGGGCCCACAGATACGCAGTATTTT. As protein: CASSRNGPTDTQYF.